The present entry profiles one TCR beta chain with its context. The antigen remains undetermined. V lost 5 bases to trimming and J lost 0 bases, with 10 bases between them. Germline V gene sequence: CDR1 SGHNT, CDR2 YENEEA. The CDR3 is 14 residues long. The data originate from a study of T cell responses to AZD1222 COVID-19 vaccine. As for the study in general: Second doses that came at about 4 or about 12 weeks were put together.

Sequenced by immunoSEQ multiplex PCR; TCRdb stores in-frame clones only, minus some. The profile shows 100,000 to 150,000 clones, 88% of them singletons. Overall study findings and caveats: Sampled repertoires all dated from after the peak T cell response.

Sequencing was performed on peripheral blood, taken on day 0 of AZD1222 vaccination. The TCR originated in an adult in good health. This sequence joins TRBV11-3 and TRBJ1-1; no clear D gene. CDR3 DNA sequence: TGTGCCAGCAGCCCCCTGGCGGTGAACACTGAAGCTTTCTTT. It codes for CASSPLAVNTEAFF.